This T cell receptor (beta chain) stems from a study of a mutant IDH1 vaccine in newly diagnosed glioma. The wider study: Standard pretreatment was either radiotherapy, temozolomide, or, for most, radiochemotherapy with temozolomide.

The germline gives CDR1 DFQATT, CDR2 SNEGSKA (reference sequence). CDR3 length: 11 amino acids. Trimming shortened V by 6 bases and J by 4 bases, and 10 bases separated the two germline ends. Note on this clone: Its specificity is unknown.

Time point: week 35, safety follow-up. In the vaccine, a single dose held 300 ug of the mutant IDH1 20-mer peptide, along with topical imiquimod. Using immunoSEQ multiplex PCR, the repertoire was profiled, and TCRdb retains in-frame clones only, with some absent. The sample yields some 60,000 clones, roughly 79% seen once. The TCR comes from a man aged 40-50 years with glioma. The J gene is TRBJ2-7, the V gene TRBV20-1, with D possibly matching TRBD2 (5 bases). The material sequenced was PBMCs, taken from a glioma patient whose treatment included an IDH1 peptide vaccine. DNA for the CDR3: TGCAGTGCGGAGGAGCAGTACGAGCAGTACTTC. Translating it yields CSAEEQYEQYF.